This T cell receptor (beta chain) was profiled in a study of low-dose radiotherapy and immunotherapy resistance in tumors. Across the whole study: Dosing of intravenous cyclophosphamide at 200 mg/m2 occurred every two weeks and took place one day prior to radiation and immunotherapy.

Primers targeting TRAV and TRBV primed first-strand cDNA, covering alpha and beta chains. The TCRs were subjected to amplification over around 19 PCR cycles employing a constant-region primer in conjunction with a V-primer adapter. TCRdb ran MiXCR on the reads and lists one entry per CDR3 protein. The sample consists of about 7,900 distinct CDR3 sequences, about 61% of them appearing once. Germline V gene data show CDR1 as DFQATT and CDR2 as SNEGSKA (reference sequence). J gave up 4 bases and V 0 bases, and 4 bases lay outside the gene matches. The CDR3 length is 14 residues. Donors were treated with nivolumab, ipilimumab, aspirin, and low-dose cyclophosphamide and radiotherapy.

This sequence originates from a human donor with advanced metastatic prostate, ovarian, gallbladder or colorectal cancer (not recorded which). This table probably holds off-target reads from a library built for another chain. The chain recombines TRBV20-1 with TRBJ2-5; 8 nucleotides line up with TRBD1. The DNA of the CDR3 is TGCAGTGCTAGAGATCACCAGGGGGCAGAGACCCAGTACTTC. Amino acid sequence: CSARDHQGAETQYF.